This T cell receptor beta chain came from a study of tumor-infiltrating lymphocytes in primary liver carcinoma. Blood RNA was derived from unsorted whole blood, and germline DNA was extracted too. CDR3 length: 18 amino acids. V lost 4 bases, J lost 7 bases, and 16 bases stayed unmatched. Germline CDR1 is SGHRS and CDR2 is YFSETQ. A remark on this clonotype: The CDR3 carries no conserved terminal phenylalanine or tryptophan, so it likely arises from a read error.

The input was about 490 ng total RNA; TCR beta cDNA was made from it with a constant-region primer. Library construction for TCR beta comprised three nested multiplex PCR rounds performed with slightly modified ARM-PCR. PCR rounds one and two used TRBV1-TRBV30 forward primers with a C-beta reverse primer for approximately 11 cycles each. From the multiplex PCR reads, TCRdb called clonotypes with MiXCR, one entry per CDR3 protein. In the table there are fewer than 350,000 distinct CDR3 sequences, 60% to 80% of which are singletons. This clonotype originated in a man between 40 and 49 years old with primary liver carcinoma and hepatitis B virus infection. Sequencing was carried out using peripheral blood. V gene TRBV5-1 combines with J gene TRBJ2-2; TRBD1 matches at 10 bases. The CDR3 DNA reads as TGCGCCAGCAGCAGAACCCCCCCGAGACAGGGGGCGCGCGGGGAGCTGTTTCTT. Translating gives CASSRTPPRQGARGELFL.